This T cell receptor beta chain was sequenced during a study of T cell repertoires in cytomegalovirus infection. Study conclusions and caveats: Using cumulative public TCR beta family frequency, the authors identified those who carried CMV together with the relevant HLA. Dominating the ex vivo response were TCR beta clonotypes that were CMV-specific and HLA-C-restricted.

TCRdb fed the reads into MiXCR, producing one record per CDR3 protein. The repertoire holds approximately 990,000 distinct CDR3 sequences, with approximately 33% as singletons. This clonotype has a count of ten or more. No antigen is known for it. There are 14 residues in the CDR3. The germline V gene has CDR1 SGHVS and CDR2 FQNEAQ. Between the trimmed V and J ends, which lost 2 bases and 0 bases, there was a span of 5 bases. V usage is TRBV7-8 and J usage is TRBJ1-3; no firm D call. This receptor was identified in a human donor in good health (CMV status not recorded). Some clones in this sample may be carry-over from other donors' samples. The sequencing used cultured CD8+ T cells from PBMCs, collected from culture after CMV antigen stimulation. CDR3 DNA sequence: TGTGCCAGCAGCTTACCGGACTCTGGAAACACCATATATTTT. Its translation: CASSLPDSGNTIYF.